This TCR beta chain is drawn from a study of OX40 agonist ivuxolimab in advanced cancers. For the study at large: There were three patients with partial responses, one having hepatocellular carcinoma and two cutaneous melanoma. Study-level results: The study found among the lowest clonal expansion in partial responders at 0.1-3.0 mg/kg. Which antigen the expanded peripheral T cells recognized is unknown.

To note about this clone: Its antigen remains unknown.

Assay used: immunoSEQ multiplex PCR; TCRdb lists only in-frame clones, some missing. The sample shows about 35,000 clones, 78% of them seen only once. The V and J ends lost 3 bases and 7 bases, in that order; junction bases with no gene match: 12. This CDR3 contains 15 residues. The germline gives CDR1 SGHTS, CDR2 YDEGEE. The sample here was CD4+ or CD8+ T cells sorted from blood, taken in a trial of the OX40 agonist ivuxolimab. The chain recombines TRBV5-8 with TRBJ2-7, with 8 bases aligning to TRBD1. This TCR was recovered from an adult with an advanced solid tumor such as melanoma, head and neck, liver or kidney cancer. CDR3 protein: CASSYSLDRELEQYF. The CDR3, as DNA: TGTGCCAGCAGCTACTCCTTGGACAGGGAATTAGAGCAGTACTTC.